This entry lists 19 T cell receptor beta chains sequenced from one sample in a study of blood T cell repertoires in COVID-19. Sequenced by immunoSEQ multiplex PCR; TCRdb stores in-frame clones only, minus some. The top ten clones hold less than 2.5% of a sample with 110,000 to 150,000 clones, over 70% of them seen once. Sequences were obtained from peripheral blood. The receptors were sampled from a woman aged 60-70 years with acute or convalescent COVID-19.

The J gene is TRBJ1-5, the V gene TRBV6-6; tentative D call: TRBD1 (5 bases). Looked up from germline, CDR1 is MNHNY and CDR2 is SVGAGI (reference sequence). This CDR3 is built from 13 residues. Trimming left V 6 bases short and J 4 bases short, with 10 bases between. CDR3 protein: CASSQTENQPQHF. In DNA, the CDR3 is TGTGCCAGCAGCCAGACAGAGAATCAGCCCCAGCATTTT.

The chain recombines TRBV6-6 with TRBJ1-5, with 7 bases matching TRBD1. V shed 8 bases and J 8 bases; nucleotides not matched to a gene: 12. The CDR3 sequence is 14 residues long. Looked up from germline, CDR1 is MNHNY and CDR2 is SVGAGI (reference sequence). CDR3 residues: CASGRTGVREPQHF. CDR3 DNA sequence: TGTGCCAGCGGGCGAACAGGGGTCAGAGAGCCCCAGCATTTT.

DNA of the CDR3: TGTGCCAGTAGTACACAGGGTGGCTTGGCACCCCTCCACTTT. This gives the protein CASSTQGGLAPLHF. The J gene is TRBJ1-6, the V gene TRBV19; D perhaps matches TRBD1 (6 bases). V lost 4 bases to trimming and J lost 11 bases, with 15 bases between them. CDR1 is LNHDA and CDR2 is SQIVND in the germline V gene (reference sequence). The CDR3 length is 14 residues.

The chain employs TRBV5-1 and TRBJ2-5, with D possibly TRBD1 on 5 matching bases. V gave up 3 bases and J gave up 5 bases, with 20 bases separating them. CDR3 size: 16 residues. The germline V gene encodes CDR1 SGHRS and CDR2 YFSETQ. The CDR3 DNA reads TGCGCCAGCAGCTCCCCAGGGCCGCCCCAAGCTGAGACCCAGTACTTC. It yields the protein CASSSPGPPQAETQYF.

J is TRBJ2-7 and V is TRBV7-9; tentative D call: TRBD2 (5 bases). V was clipped by 5 bases and J by 3 bases, with 17 bases between them. This CDR3 spans 15 amino acids. Per germline, CDR1 SEHNR and CDR2 FQNEAQ (reference sequence). Written as DNA, the CDR3 is TGTGCCAGCAGCCCTGGAAGGAGCGGCGACTACGAGCAGTACTTC. Translated, it gives CASSPGRSGDYEQYF.

The CDR3 sequence: CASSLWDSREQFF. The CDR3 DNA is TGTGCCAGCAGTTTGTGGGACTCCCGTGAGCAGTTCTTC. The chain is built from TRBV12-3 or TRBV12-4 and TRBJ2-1; D possibly corresponds to TRBD2 (6 bases). The CDR3 consists of 13 residues. Between the trimmed V and J ends, which lost 3 bases and 9 bases, there was a span of 12 bases.

Written as DNA, the CDR3 is TGCGCCAGCAGTGAGTCTTTTGCAGGACTAGCGAGGAGTGAGCAGTTCTTC. Encoded protein: CASSESFAGLARSEQFF. This chain uses TRBV10-1 with TRBJ2-1, with TRBD2 matching over 9 bases. The V gene's germline CDR1 is WNHNN and CDR2 SYGVQD (reference sequence). The CDR3 spans 17 residues. V lost 0 bases, J lost 9 bases, and 12 bases stayed unmatched.

The chain employs TRBV3-1 (or the pseudogene TRBV3-2) and TRBJ2-1; 8 bases align to TRBD1. This CDR3 spans 15 amino acids. J was trimmed by 8 bases and V by 3 bases; bases with no gene match: 9. Germline V gene data show CDR1 as LGHDT and CDR2 as YNNKEL (reference sequence). CDR3 residues: CASSHGGDRNHEQFF. As DNA, the CDR3 is TGTGCCAGCAGCCATGGAGGGGACAGGAACCATGAGCAGTTCTTC.

The chain combines TRBV21-1 with TRBJ2-7; TRBD1 is the table's D call, not checked against the DNA. TRBV21-1 is marked as a pseudogene. The CDR3 covers 10 residues. Here the CDR3 DNA reads TGTGCCAGCAGCACAGACGAGCAGTACTTC. It yields the protein CASSTDEQYF.

A few counts support this clone. This chain uses TRBV11-2 with TRBJ2-7; perhaps TRBD2 as D (6 bases). The CDR3 is 15 amino acids. Trimming cost V 1 base and J 2 bases, with 12 bases left between them. The germline CDR1 and CDR2 sequences are SGHAT and FQNNGV. The CDR3 DNA is TGTGCCAGCAGCTTAGGGGGAGGCCCCACCTACGAGCAGTACTTC. Translation: CASSLGGGPTYEQYF.

This sequence joins TRBV27 and TRBJ2-2; the match to TRBD2 covers 13 bases. With 5 bases clipped from V and 4 bases from J, the junction kept 10 bases outside the gene matches. CDR1 and CDR2 from the germline V gene are MNHEY and SMNVEV (reference sequence). The length of the CDR3 is 18 residues. The CDR3 here is CASSELAGGPRITGELFF. The CDR3 DNA is TGTGCCAGCAGTGAACTAGCGGGAGGGCCACGAATCACCGGGGAGCTGTTTTTT.

The rearrangement links TRBV4-1 to TRBJ1-5; perhaps TRBD1 as D (6 bases). V was shortened by 6 bases and J by 7 bases, with 16 bases between the two germline ends. The CDR3 length is 14 residues. The germline V gene has CDR1 MGHRA and CDR2 YSYEKL. CDR3 in DNA: TGCGCCAGCAGTCTCAACAGGGAATTGCAGCCCCAGCATTTT. This encodes CASSLNRELQPQHF.

The gene calls are TRBV25-1 and TRBJ2-1, with 13 bases aligning to TRBD2. The CDR3 consists of 18 residues. Trimming took 8 bases from V and 7 from J; bases not matched to a gene: 17. In germline, CDR1 is MGHDK, CDR2 SYGVNS. The CDR3 nucleotides are TGTGCCAGCCCGCCGGGACTAGCGGGAACTGTACGGCGGAATGAGCAGTTCTTC. Its translation is CASPPGLAGTVRRNEQFF.

This rearrangement joins TRBV19 to TRBJ1-5; perhaps TRBD1 as D (5 bases). The CDR3 contains 15 residues. Trimming removed 8 bases at V and 8 bases at J, with 22 bases between. Germline-derived CDR1 and CDR2 are LNHDA and SQIVND (reference sequence). CDR3 amino acids: CASSLGGISIKPQHF. In nucleotides, the CDR3 is TGTGCCAGTTCCCTCGGGGGGATATCAATCAAGCCCCAGCATTTT.

This sequence joins TRBV6-1 and TRBJ2-1, with 10 nucleotides matching TRBD1. The germline gives CDR1 MNHNS, CDR2 SASEGT. The CDR3 totals 16 residues. The V and J ends lost 4 bases and 4 bases, in that order; junction bases with no gene match: 7. CDR3 sequence: CASSGQGAGSYNEQFF. The CDR3, as DNA: TGTGCCAGCAGTGGACAGGGGGCGGGCAGTTACAATGAGCAGTTCTTC.

This clone was seen more than once but under ten times. The chain combines TRBV6-6 with TRBJ2-7, with 10 bases aligning to TRBD2. The germline CDR1 and CDR2 sequences are MNHNY and SVGAGI (reference sequence). Trimming at V came to 2 bases and at J to 1 base, leaving 5 bases not matched to a gene. CDR3 length: 16 amino acids. The CDR3 bases are TGTGCCAGCAGTTACGCAGCGGGAGGGCCTTCCTACGAGCAGTACTTC. This sequence encodes CASSYAAGGPSYEQYF.

This clone has more than one count but fewer than ten. The chain carries TRBV2 and TRBJ2-6; 8 bases are shared with TRBD2. The CDR3 extends over 15 amino acids. CDR1 is SNHLY and CDR2 is FYNNEI in the germline V gene. The junction had 9 bases not matched to a gene; V was cut back by 5 bases and J by 9 bases. CDR3 DNA sequence: TGTGCCAGCAGTCTCGGACTAGCTCAGGGCAACGTCCTGACTTTC. This gives the protein CASSLGLAQGNVLTF.

With respect to this clone: Sequence at one end of the junction differs from germline and may be a read error. The chain uses TRBV20-1 and TRBJ2-7; D unresolved. This CDR3 has 11 amino acids. Germline lookup yields CDR1 DFQATT and CDR2 SNEGSKA (reference sequence). DNA for the CDR3: TGCAGTGCTGGAGATAACTACGAGCAGTACTTC. Amino acid sequence: CSAGDNYEQYF.

As to this clone: Additional DNA sequences in this sample encode the identical CDR3. The chain carries TRBV2 and TRBJ1-2; D possibly corresponds to TRBD1 (6 bases). The V gene's germline CDR1 is SNHLY and CDR2 FYNNEI. The CDR3 is made up of 14 amino acids. The ends were cut back, 6 bases at V and 0 bases at J, with 11 bases in the middle. The CDR3 DNA sequence: TGTGCCAGCAGACTGGCAGGGGCTAACTATGGCTACACCTTC. This encodes CASRLAGANYGYTF.